Following are 8 T cell receptor beta chains from one sample sequenced in a study. Generated by immunoSEQ multiplex PCR, the TCRdb table keeps only in-frame clones and is missing some. The data contain approximately 50,000 clones, just over 90% of them singletons. The sequencing sample was made of PBMCs. The source of these receptors is a man in his forties or fifties with rheumatoid arthritis.

The chain links TRBV2 to TRBJ1-5, with D possibly matching TRBD1 (5 bases). Trimming pared 9 bases from V and 11 bases from J, leaving 14 bases between. The germline gives CDR1 SNHLY, CDR2 FYNNEI. There are 11 residues in the CDR3. CDR3 sequence reads: CASGARGAQHF. DNA of the CDR3: TGTGCCAGTGGGGCCCGGGGGGCCCAGCATTTT.

The rearrangement links TRBV7-8 to TRBJ1-5; D not resolved. The CDR3 totals 12 residues. Per the germline V gene, CDR1 is SGHVS and CDR2 is FQNEAQ. V lost 1 base and J 13 bases, leaving 11 bases between the germline ends. The CDR3: CASSLEGERQHF. The CDR3 bases are TGTGCCAGCAGCTTAGAAGGAGAGCGTCAGCATTTT.

The chain links TRBV14 to TRBJ1-2; TRBD1 matches 7 bases. After removal of 0 bases from V and 2 bases from J, the junction contained 3 bases not matched to a gene. This CDR3 contains 15 residues. Germline values: CDR1 SGHDN, CDR2 FVKESK. Here the CDR3 reads CASSQDIRGNYGYTF. CDR3 sequence (DNA): TGTGCCAGCAGCCAAGATATCAGGGGGAACTATGGCTACACCTTC. Looking up the rest from reference TRBV14 and TRBJ1-2 gives the full variable domain: EAGVTQFPSHSVIEKGQTVTLRCDPISGHDNLYWYRRVMGKEIKFLLHFVKESKQDESGMPNNRFLAERTGGTYSTLKVQPAELEDSGVYFCASSQDIRGNYGYTFGSGTRLTVV.

The chain is built from TRBV4-1 and TRBJ1-4; D might be TRBD1 (5 bases). The CDR3 runs to 15 residues. CDR1 and CDR2 from the germline V gene are MGHRA and YSYEKL. The germline V and J ends were trimmed by 0 bases and 4 bases, with 9 bases remaining between them. The CDR3 nucleotides are TGCGCCAGCAGCCAAGACCTGGGGCTTAATGAAAAACTGTTTTTT. It codes for CASSQDLGLNEKLFF.

The chain combines TRBV7-9 with TRBJ2-5, with 9 bases that match TRBD2. CDR3 length: 16 amino acids. Trimming at V came to 4 bases and at J to 3 bases, leaving 9 bases not matched to a gene. Germline loops: CDR1 SEHNR, CDR2 FQNEAQ (reference sequence). The CDR3: CASSYSRASGKETQYF. The CDR3, as DNA: TGTGCCAGCAGCTACTCACGGGCTAGCGGGAAAGAGACCCAGTACTTC.

The chain carries TRBV18 and TRBJ2-7; the D is unclear. Trimming cost V 3 bases and J 2 bases, with 11 bases left between them. Germline CDR1 KGHSH, CDR2 LQKENI. The CDR3 contains 14 residues. This chain's CDR3 is CASSPSTRPYEQYF. The CDR3 DNA sequence: TGTGCCAGCTCACCGTCGACAAGACCCTACGAGCAGTACTTC.

The V and J genes are TRBV6-5 and TRBJ2-7; 8 positions agree with TRBD2. Unmatched junction bases numbered 5, after V lost 0 bases and J lost 1 base. This CDR3 comprises 16 residues. Germline assignment: CDR1 MNHEY and CDR2 SVGAGI. CDR3 amino acids: CASSYSNREGSYEQYF. The CDR3 DNA reads TGTGCCAGCAGTTACTCGAACCGGGAGGGTTCCTACGAGCAGTACTTC.

This clone came up a few times. The chain couples TRBV4-1 to TRBJ2-1; D not resolved. Trimming took 0 bases from V and 6 from J, leaving 9 bases between them. This CDR3 region has 14 residues. The V gene's germline CDR1 is MGHRA and CDR2 YSYEKL. This CDR3 is CASSQDPWGNEQFF. CDR3 sequence (DNA): TGCGCCAGCAGCCAAGATCCGTGGGGCAATGAGCAGTTCTTC.